A selection of T cell receptor beta chains follows, all from one sample in a study of tumor-infiltrating lymphocytes in primary liver carcinoma. TCRdb independently ran MiXCR on the multiplex PCR reads; one entry per CDR3 protein. The sample shows fewer than 350,000 distinct CDR3 sequences, 65% of them seen only once. Material for sequencing was peripheral blood. The receptor source for this set is a man aged 40-49 years with primary liver carcinoma and hepatitis B virus infection. The CDR3 runs from the conserved cysteine through the conserved F or W. The order of the fields is D gene, J gene, V gene, clone size, CDR3 DNA, CDR3 protein. D genes are given only for firm matches. Not every row has a clone size; where given, it reads once, few, many or a size class.

. TRBJ1-4 TRBV6-1 many TGTGCCAGCAGTATCTCCTTGACAGCCGCAACTAATGAAAAACTGTTTTTT CASSISLTAATNEKLFF
TRBD2 TRBJ2-5 TRBV4-2 many TGTGCCAGCAGCCAAGGGACTAGCGGGATGTTGGAGACCCAGTACTTC CASSQGTSGMLETQYF
. TRBJ2-7 TRBV7-9 . TGTGCCAGCAGCTTTGCAGGGAGCTCCTACGAGCAGTACTTC CASSFAGSSYEQYF
. TRBJ2-5 TRBV29-1 medium-sized TGCAGCGTTGAGGGTAGAGGGAGAATCGAGACCCAGTACTTC CSVEGRGRIETQYF
. TRBJ2-6 TRBV5-4 once TGTGCCAGCAGCAAGGGACGGGGGAACTCTGGGGCCAACGTCCTGACTTTC CASSKGRGNSGANVLTF
TRBD2 TRBJ2-1 TRBV30 . TGTGCCTGGCGACTAGCGGGACGTCACAATGAGCAGTTCTTC CAWRLAGRHNEQFF
. TRBJ2-5 TRBV29-1 once TGTAACGTTAATGCAGGACAAGAGACCCAGTACTTC CNVNAGQETQYF
. TRBJ2-5 TRBV29-1 many TGCAGCGCCCTCAAGCCGCAAGAGACCCAGTACTTC CSALKPQETQYF
. TRBJ2-1 TRBV5-4 . TGTGCTAGCAGCGCCCAGGACAGACCTAACAATGAGCAGTTCTTC CASSAQDRPNNEQFF
. TRBJ1-5 TRBV28 . TGTGCCAGCAGCCTAACAGGGTTCGATCAGCCCCAGCATTTT CASSLTGFDQPQHF
TRBD2 TRBJ2-4 TRBV30 few TGTGCCTGGAGTACCACCTTGGGACTACCCTCCTCGAGGGCAAACATTCAGTACTTC CAWSTTLGLPSSRANIQYF
TRBD1 TRBJ1-2 TRBV5-4 . TGTGCCAGCAGCGCGGGACAGTTTAACTATGGCTATACCTTC CASSAGQFNYGYTF
. TRBJ2-1 TRBV11-3 . TGTACCGGCAGCCATGACGCAGACAATGAGCAGTTCTTC CTGSHDADNEQFF
. TRBJ2-2 TRBV6-6 . TGTGCCAGCAGTTACCGGGGTGACGCGGCCGGGGAGCTGTTTTTT CASSYRGDAAGELFF
. TRBJ2-1 TRBV6-1 . TGTGCCAGCAGTGGCGGAACTCTCCGATCCAATGAGCAGTTCTTC CASSGGTLRSNEQFF